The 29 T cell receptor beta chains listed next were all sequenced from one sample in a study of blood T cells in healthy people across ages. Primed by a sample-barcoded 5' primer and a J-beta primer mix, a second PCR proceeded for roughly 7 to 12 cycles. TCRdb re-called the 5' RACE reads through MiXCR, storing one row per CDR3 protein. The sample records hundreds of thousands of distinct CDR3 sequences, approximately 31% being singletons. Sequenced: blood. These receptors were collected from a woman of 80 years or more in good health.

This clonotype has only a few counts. The CDR3 DNA sequence: TGTGCCAGCAGTTCCTTATCGGGGGATATGAACACTGAAGCTTTCTTT. This codes for CASSSLSGDMNTEAFF. The gene calls are TRBV27 and TRBJ1-1, with D tentatively TRBD1 (5 bases). The CDR3 covers 16 residues. Germline loops: CDR1 MNHEY, CDR2 SMNVEV (reference sequence). V was cut by 4 bases and J by 0 bases, with 15 bases left in between.

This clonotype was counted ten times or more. CDR3 region: CASSYYRGNANIQYF. Here the CDR3 DNA reads TGTGCCAGCAGTTACTATCGCGGTAACGCAAACATTCAGTACTTC. The J gene is TRBJ2-4, the V gene TRBV6-2 or TRBV6-3, with D hard to call. This CDR3 comprises 15 residues. Per germline, CDR1 MNHEY and CDR2 SVGEGT. Trimming removed 1 base at V and 6 bases at J, with 13 bases between.

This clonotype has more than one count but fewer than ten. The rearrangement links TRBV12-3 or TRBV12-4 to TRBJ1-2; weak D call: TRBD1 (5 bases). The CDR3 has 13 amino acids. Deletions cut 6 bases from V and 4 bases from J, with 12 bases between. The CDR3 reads CASSLRVSYGYTF. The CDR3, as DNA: TGTGCCAGCAGCCTCAGGGTTAGCTATGGCTACACCTTC.

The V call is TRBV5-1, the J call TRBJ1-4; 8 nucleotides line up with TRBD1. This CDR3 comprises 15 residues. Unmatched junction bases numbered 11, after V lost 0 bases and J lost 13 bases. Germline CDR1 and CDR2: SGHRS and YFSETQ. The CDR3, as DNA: TGCGCCAGCAGCTTGGGGGGTCACGGACAGGGCGGACTGTTTTTT. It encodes CASSLGGHGQGGLFF.

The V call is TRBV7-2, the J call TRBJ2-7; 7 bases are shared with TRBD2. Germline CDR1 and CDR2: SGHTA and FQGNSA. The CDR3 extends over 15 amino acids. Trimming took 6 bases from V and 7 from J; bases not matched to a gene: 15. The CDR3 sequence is CASSWGNSGLLEQYF. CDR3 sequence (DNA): TGTGCCAGCAGTTGGGGTAATAGCGGGTTGTTAGAGCAGTACTTC.

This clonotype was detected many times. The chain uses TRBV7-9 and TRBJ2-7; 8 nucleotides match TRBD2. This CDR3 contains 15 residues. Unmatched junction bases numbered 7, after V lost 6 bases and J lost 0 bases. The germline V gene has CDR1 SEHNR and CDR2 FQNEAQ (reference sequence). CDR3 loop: CASSRAGAGSYEQYF. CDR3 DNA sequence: TGTGCCAGCAGTCGAGCGGGGGCGGGCTCCTACGAGCAGTACTTC. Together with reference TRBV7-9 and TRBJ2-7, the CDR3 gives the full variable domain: DTGVSQNPRHKITKRGQNVTFRCDPISEHNRLYWYRQTLGQGPEFLTYFQNEAQLEKSRLLSDRFSAERPKGSFSTLEIQRTEQGDSAMYLCASSRAGAGSYEQYFGPGTRLTVT.

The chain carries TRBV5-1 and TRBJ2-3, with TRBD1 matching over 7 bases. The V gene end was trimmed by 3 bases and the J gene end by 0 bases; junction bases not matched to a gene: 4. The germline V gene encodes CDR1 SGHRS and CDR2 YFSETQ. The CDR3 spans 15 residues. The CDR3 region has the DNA TGCGCCAGCAGCTCCGCACAGGGGAGCACAGATACGCAGTATTTT. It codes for CASSSAQGSTDTQYF.

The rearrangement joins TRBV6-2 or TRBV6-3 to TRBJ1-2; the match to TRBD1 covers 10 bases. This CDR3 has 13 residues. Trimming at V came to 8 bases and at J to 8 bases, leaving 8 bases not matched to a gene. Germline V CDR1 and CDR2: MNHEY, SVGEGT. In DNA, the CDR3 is TGTGCCAGCGCACAGGGACAGGGGCGCGGCTACACCTTC. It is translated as CASAQGQGRGYTF.

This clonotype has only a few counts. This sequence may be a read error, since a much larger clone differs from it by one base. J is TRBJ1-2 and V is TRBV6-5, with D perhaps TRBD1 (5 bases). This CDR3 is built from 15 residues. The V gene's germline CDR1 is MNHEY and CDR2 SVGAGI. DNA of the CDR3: TGTGCCAGCAGTTACTCTGGCAGTTCCCCTTGGGGCTGCACCTTC. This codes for CASSYSGSSPWGCTF.

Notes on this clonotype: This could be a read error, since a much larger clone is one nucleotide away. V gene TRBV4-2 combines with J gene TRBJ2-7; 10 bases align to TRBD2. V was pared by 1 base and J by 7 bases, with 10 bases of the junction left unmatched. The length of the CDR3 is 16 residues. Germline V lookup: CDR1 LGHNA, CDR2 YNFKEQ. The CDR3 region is CASSQGSGGAPNEQYF. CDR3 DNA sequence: TGTGCCAGCAGCCAAGGGAGCGGGGGGGCCCCCAATGAGCAGTACTTC.

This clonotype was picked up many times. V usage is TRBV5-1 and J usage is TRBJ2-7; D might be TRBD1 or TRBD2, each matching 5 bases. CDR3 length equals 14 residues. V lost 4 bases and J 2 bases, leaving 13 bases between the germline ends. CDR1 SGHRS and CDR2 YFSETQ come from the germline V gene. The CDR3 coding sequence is TGCGCCAGCAGCGGCCGGGACGCTACCTACGAGCAGTACTTC. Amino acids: CASSGRDATYEQYF.

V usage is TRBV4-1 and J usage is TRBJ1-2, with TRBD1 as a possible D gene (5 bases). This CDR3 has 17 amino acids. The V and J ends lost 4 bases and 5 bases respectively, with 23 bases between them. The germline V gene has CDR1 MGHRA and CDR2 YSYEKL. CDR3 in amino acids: CASSPGPYLEGNYGYTF. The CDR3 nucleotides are TGCGCCAGCAGCCCAGGTCCTTACTTGGAGGGGAATTATGGCTACACCTTC.

This CDR3 is CASSLEGRVNTEAFF. For the CDR3, the DNA is TGCGCCAGCAGCCTAGAGGGACGAGTGAACACTGAAGCTTTCTTT. The chain recombines TRBV4-1 with TRBJ1-1; TRBD1 might be the D (5 bases). V shed 4 bases and J shed 0 bases, with 12 bases lying between them. Germline CDR1 reads MGHRA; CDR2 reads YSYEKL. The CDR3 runs to 15 residues.

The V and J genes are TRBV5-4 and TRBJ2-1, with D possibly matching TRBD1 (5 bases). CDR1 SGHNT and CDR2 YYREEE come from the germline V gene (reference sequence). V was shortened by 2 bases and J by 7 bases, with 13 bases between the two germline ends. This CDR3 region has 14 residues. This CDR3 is CASSFGQGRNEQFF. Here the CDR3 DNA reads TGTGCCAGCAGCTTCGGGCAGGGAAGGAATGAGCAGTTCTTC. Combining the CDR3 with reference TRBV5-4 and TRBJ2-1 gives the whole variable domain ETGVTQSPTHLIKTRGQQVTLRCSSQSGHNTVSWYQQALGQGPQFIFQYYREEENGRGNFPPRFSGLQFPNYSSELNVNALELDDSALYLCASSFGQGRNEQFFGPGTRLTVL.

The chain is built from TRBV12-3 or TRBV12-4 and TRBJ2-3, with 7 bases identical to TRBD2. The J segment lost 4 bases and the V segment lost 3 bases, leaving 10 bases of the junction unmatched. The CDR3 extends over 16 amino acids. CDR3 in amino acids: CASSFAGVKRADTQYF. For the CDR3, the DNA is TGTGCCAGCAGTTTCGCGGGGGTGAAAAGAGCAGATACGCAGTATTTT.

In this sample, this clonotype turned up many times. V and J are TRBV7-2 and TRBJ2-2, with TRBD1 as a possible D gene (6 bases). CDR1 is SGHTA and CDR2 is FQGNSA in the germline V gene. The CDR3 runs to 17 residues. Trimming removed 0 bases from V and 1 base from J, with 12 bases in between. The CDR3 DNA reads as TGTGCCAGCAGCTTAGCCCCTGTGACAGGGAACACCGGGGAGCTGTTTTTT. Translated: CASSLAPVTGNTGELFF.

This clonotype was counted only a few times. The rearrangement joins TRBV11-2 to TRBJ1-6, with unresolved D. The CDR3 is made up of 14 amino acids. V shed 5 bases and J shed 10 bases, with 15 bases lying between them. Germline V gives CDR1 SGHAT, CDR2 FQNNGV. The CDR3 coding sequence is TGTGCCAGCAGCCACGGTGAATCGGAATCACCCCTCCACTTT. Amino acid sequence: CASSHGESESPLHF. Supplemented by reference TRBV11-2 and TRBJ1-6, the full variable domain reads EAGVAQSPRYKIIEKRQSVAFWCNPISGHATLYWYQQILGQGPKLLIQFQNNGVVDDSQLPKDRFSAERLKGVDSTLKIQPAKLEDSAVYLCASSHGESESPLHFGNGTRLTVT.

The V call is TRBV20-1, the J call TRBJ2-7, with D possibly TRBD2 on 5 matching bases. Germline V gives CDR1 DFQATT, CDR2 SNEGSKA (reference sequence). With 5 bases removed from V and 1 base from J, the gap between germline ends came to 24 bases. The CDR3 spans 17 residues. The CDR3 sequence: CSARAAGAERSSYEQYF. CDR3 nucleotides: TGCAGTGCTCGAGCGGCTGGTGCGGAGCGGAGTTCCTACGAGCAGTACTTC.

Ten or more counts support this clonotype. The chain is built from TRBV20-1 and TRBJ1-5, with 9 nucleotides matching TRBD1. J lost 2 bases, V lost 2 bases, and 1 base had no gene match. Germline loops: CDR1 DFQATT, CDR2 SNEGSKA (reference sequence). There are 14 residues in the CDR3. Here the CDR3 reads CSARWTGGNQPQHF. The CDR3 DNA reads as TGCAGTGCTAGATGGACAGGGGGCAATCAGCCCCAGCATTTT.

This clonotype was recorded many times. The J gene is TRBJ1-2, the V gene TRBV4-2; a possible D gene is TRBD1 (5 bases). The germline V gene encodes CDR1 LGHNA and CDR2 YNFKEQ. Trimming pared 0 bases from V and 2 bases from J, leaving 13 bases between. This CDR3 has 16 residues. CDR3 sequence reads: CASSQDHQGANYGYTF. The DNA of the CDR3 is TGTGCCAGCAGCCAAGATCATCAGGGCGCCAACTATGGCTACACCTTC.

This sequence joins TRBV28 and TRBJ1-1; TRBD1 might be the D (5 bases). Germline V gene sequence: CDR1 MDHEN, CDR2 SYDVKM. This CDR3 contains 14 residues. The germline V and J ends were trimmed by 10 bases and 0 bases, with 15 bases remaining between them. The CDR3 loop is CATQGTYMNTEAFF. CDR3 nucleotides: TGTGCCACCCAGGGAACTTACATGAACACTGAAGCTTTCTTT.

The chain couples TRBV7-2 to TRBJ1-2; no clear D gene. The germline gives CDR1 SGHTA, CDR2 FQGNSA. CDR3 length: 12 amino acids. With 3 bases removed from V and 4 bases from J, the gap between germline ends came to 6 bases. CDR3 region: CASSFLTYGYTF. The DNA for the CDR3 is TGTGCCAGCAGCTTCCTTACCTATGGCTACACCTTC.

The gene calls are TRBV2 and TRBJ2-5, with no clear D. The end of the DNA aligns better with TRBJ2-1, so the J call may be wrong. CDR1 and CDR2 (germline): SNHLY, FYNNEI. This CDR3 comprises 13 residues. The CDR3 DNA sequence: TGTGCCAGCAGCCGACCTGTCGAAGAGACCCAGTTCTTC. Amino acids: CASSRPVEETQFF.

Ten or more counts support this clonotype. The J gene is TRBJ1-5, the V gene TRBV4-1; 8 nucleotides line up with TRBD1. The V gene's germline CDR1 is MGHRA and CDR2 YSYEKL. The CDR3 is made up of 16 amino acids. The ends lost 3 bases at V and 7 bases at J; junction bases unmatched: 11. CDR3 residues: CASSQAFGQGGQPQHF. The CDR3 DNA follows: TGCGCCAGCAGCCAGGCCTTCGGACAGGGCGGGCAGCCCCAGCATTTT.

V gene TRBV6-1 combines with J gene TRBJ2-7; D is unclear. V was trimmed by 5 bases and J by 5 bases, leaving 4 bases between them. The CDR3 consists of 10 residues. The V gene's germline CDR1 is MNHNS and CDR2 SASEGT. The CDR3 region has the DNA TGTGCCAGCAGTATCCACGAGCAGTACTTC. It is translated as CASSIHEQYF.

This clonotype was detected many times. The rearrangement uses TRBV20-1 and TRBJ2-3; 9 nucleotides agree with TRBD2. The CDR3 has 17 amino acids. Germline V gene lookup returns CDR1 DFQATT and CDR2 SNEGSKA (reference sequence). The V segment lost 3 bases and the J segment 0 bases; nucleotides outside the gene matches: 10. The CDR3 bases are TGCAGTGCTAGTTCAAGCGGGGGGTCCACTAGCACAGATACGCAGTATTTT. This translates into CSASSSGGSTSTDTQYF.

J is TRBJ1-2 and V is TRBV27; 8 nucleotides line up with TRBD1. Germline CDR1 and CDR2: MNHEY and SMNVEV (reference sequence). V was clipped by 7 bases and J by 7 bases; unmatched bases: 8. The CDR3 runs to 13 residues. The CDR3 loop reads CASMGQGASGYTF. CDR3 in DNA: TGTGCCAGCATGGGGCAGGGGGCGTCTGGCTACACCTTC.

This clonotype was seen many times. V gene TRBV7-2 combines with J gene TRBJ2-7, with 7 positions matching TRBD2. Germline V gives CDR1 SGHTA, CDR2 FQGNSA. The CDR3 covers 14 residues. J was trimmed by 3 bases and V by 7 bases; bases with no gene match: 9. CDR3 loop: CASTSPGLVYEQYF. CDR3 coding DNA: TGTGCCAGCACCTCACCAGGACTAGTCTACGAGCAGTACTTC.

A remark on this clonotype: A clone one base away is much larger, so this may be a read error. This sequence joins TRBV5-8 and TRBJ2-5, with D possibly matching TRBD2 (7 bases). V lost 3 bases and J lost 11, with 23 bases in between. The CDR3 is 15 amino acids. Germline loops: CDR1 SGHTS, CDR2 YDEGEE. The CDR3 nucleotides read TGTGCCAGCAGCTATTCGGGGGGCGCGGGAAATGAGCAGTACTTC. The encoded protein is CASSYSGGAGNEQYF.